Following are 17 T cell receptor beta chains from one sample sequenced in a study of blood T cells in healthy people across ages. Primed by a sample-barcoded 5' primer and a J-beta primer mix, a second PCR proceeded for roughly 7 to 11 cycles. Each CDR3 protein is one row after TCRdb ran MiXCR on the 5' RACE reads. The sample yields around 670,000 distinct CDR3 sequences, roughly 31% seen once. Material: blood. These receptors were taken from a woman older than 75 in good health.

The rearrangement joins TRBV7-2 to TRBJ2-7; D is possibly TRBD2 (5 bases). Looked up from germline, CDR1 is SGHTA and CDR2 is FQGNSA. The CDR3 is 16 residues long. Trimming cost V 6 bases and J 3 bases, with 21 bases left between them. The CDR3 here is CASRQDSVVLGYEQYF. CDR3 sequence (DNA): TGTGCCAGCAGGCAGGACTCGGTAGTCTTGGGCTACGAGCAGTACTTC.

This clonotype was recorded many times. The chain carries TRBV7-9 and TRBJ2-6; D not certain. V was trimmed by 4 bases and J by 0 bases, leaving 16 bases between them. CDR1 and CDR2 (germline): SEHNR, FQNEAQ (reference sequence). The CDR3 sequence is 18 residues long. CDR3 in amino acids: CASSSLTTPSSGANVLTF. CDR3 DNA: TGTGCCAGCAGCTCACTAACGACCCCGAGCTCTGGGGCCAACGTCCTGACTTTC.

Turning to this clonotype: A much larger clone lies one base from this, so it may be a read error. This chain connects TRBV2 to TRBJ2-3, with D possibly being TRBD1 or TRBD2 (5 bases each). This CDR3 is 14 amino acids long. Per germline, CDR1 SNHLY and CDR2 FYNNEI. The CDR3 sequence: CASSGGGYTGTQYF. CDR3 coding DNA: TGTGCCAGCAGTGGTGGGGGTTACACAGGTACGCAGTATTTT.

This clonotype was observed a handful of times. Mismatch with germline at one junction end may stem from a read error. The genes are TRBV11-2 and TRBJ1-6, with 8 bases aligning to TRBD1. This CDR3 has 15 amino acids. Germline CDR1 reads SGHAT; CDR2 reads FQNNGV. The CDR3 DNA is TGTGCCAGCAGCTTAGATCGGACAGGGAATTCACCCCCCCACTTT. It is translated as CASSLDRTGNSPPHF. Drawing the rest from reference TRBV11-2 and TRBJ1-6, the complete variable domain is EAGVAQSPRYKIIEKRQSVAFWCNPISGHATLYWYQQILGQGPKLLIQFQNNGVVDDSQLPKDRFSAERLKGVDSTLKIQPAKLEDSAVYLCASSLDRTGNSPPHFGNGTRLTVT.

The chain is built from TRBV9 and TRBJ1-2; TRBD1 is a possible D gene (5 bases). The CDR3 loop spans 15 amino acids. Deletions cut 0 bases from V and 6 bases from J, with 15 bases between. Germline V gene data show CDR1 as SGDLS and CDR2 as YYNGEE. CDR3 DNA: TGTGCCAGCAGCGTAGCTATGGCAGGGAATCATGGCTACACCTTC. Translating it yields CASSVAMAGNHGYTF.

The V call is TRBV7-2, the J call TRBJ2-5; a weak D match, TRBD1 (7 bases). The end of the DNA is better explained by TRBJ2-7, so the J call may be wrong. The CDR3 loop spans 14 amino acids. Germline CDR1 reads SGHTA; CDR2 reads FQGNSA. DNA of the CDR3: TGTGCCAGCAGCCCACAGGGGAGGCACGTCGAGCAGTACTTC. Translating it yields CASSPQGRHVEQYF.

This clonotype has at least ten counts. The chain recombines TRBV4-2 with TRBJ1-2; D is undetermined. Germline-derived CDR1 and CDR2 are LGHNA and YNFKEQ. The CDR3 covers 15 residues. Trimming stripped 0 bases from V and 5 bases from J, with 13 bases between. The CDR3 DNA reads as TGTGCCAGCAGCCAAGACCCCGACGGGCTTTATGGCTACACCTTC. This encodes CASSQDPDGLYGYTF.

The chain uses TRBV20-1 and TRBJ2-7; 7 bases map to TRBD2. Gene TRBJ2-5 matches the end of the DNA better, so the J call may be wrong. The CDR3 contains 12 residues. Germline lookup yields CDR1 DFQATT and CDR2 SNEGSKA (reference sequence). CDR3 nucleotide sequence: TGCAGTCAAAGAACGGGGGGAGAGACCCAGTACTTC. It is translated as CSQRTGGETQYF.

In this sample, this clonotype turned up many times. This sequence joins TRBV20-1 and TRBJ1-1; D not resolved. Per the germline V gene, CDR1 is DFQATT and CDR2 is SNEGSKA (reference sequence). The V end lost 2 bases, the J end lost 1 base, and 2 bases lay between the germline ends. The CDR3 has 11 amino acids. CDR3 sequence reads: CSARQNTEAFF. CDR3 in DNA: TGCAGTGCTAGACAGAACACTGAAGCTTTCTTT.

There are many counts of this clonotype. The rearrangement uses TRBV5-8 and TRBJ2-5, with 9 positions matching TRBD2. The J segment lost 5 bases and the V segment lost 4 bases, leaving 9 bases of the junction unmatched. This CDR3 comprises 15 residues. Germline values: CDR1 SGHTS, CDR2 YDEGEE. Written as DNA, the CDR3 is TGTGCCAGCAGCCCGACCGGGACTAGCTGGGAGACCCAGTACTTC. This encodes CASSPTGTSWETQYF.

This clonotype has at least ten counts. The gene calls are TRBV15 and TRBJ2-1, with D possibly matching TRBD1 (5 bases). CDR1 and CDR2 from the germline V gene are LNHNV and YYDKDF (reference sequence). The CDR3 is 13 residues long. Trimming took off 5 bases at V and 7 bases at J, with 12 bases between the two ends. Here the CDR3 DNA reads TGTGCCACCAGCGACAGTCTATCTAATGAGCAGTTCTTC. This sequence encodes CATSDSLSNEQFF.

This clonotype was counted ten times or more. V and J are TRBV7-9 and TRBJ2-5; D ambiguous. V was trimmed by 1 base and J by 2 bases, leaving 8 bases between them. Germline CDR1 SEHNR, CDR2 FQNEAQ (reference sequence). The CDR3 totals 14 residues. CDR3: CASSLGGKQETQYF. The CDR3 nucleotides are TGTGCCAGCAGCTTAGGAGGCAAACAAGAGACCCAGTACTTC. The variable domain in full, with the rest retrieved from reference TRBV7-9 and TRBJ2-5, is DTGVSQNPRHKITKRGQNVTFRCDPISEHNRLYWYRQTLGQGPEFLTYFQNEAQLEKSRLLSDRFSAERPKGSFSTLEIQRTEQGDSAMYLCASSLGGKQETQYFGPGTRLLVL.

This clonotype was counted only a few times. This chain links TRBV6-1 with TRBJ2-5, with 12 bases that match TRBD2. CDR3 size: 16 residues. Germline assignment: CDR1 MNHNS and CDR2 SASEGT. After removal of 6 bases from V and 0 bases from J, the junction contained 5 bases not matched to a gene. The CDR3 loop is CASSPGLAGNQETQYF. The CDR3, as DNA: TGTGCCAGCAGCCCCGGACTAGCGGGGAACCAAGAGACCCAGTACTTC.

Only a few counts were recorded for this clonotype. The chain combines TRBV9 with TRBJ2-2, with D hard to call. V was pared by 0 bases and J by 6 bases, with 3 bases between. Germline CDR1 and CDR2: SGDLS and YYNGEE. The CDR3 consists of 12 residues. The DNA for the CDR3 is TGTGCCAGCAGCGTAGTAGCCGGGGAGCTGTTTTTT. Translated, it gives CASSVVAGELFF.

This sequence joins TRBV27 and TRBJ1-6; TRBD1 aligns across 7 bases. There are 14 residues in the CDR3. Unmatched junction bases numbered 9, after V lost 8 bases and J lost 8 bases. The germline V gene has CDR1 MNHEY and CDR2 SMNVEV (reference sequence). The CDR3 DNA sequence: TGTGCCAGCGGACGGGACAGACCCTATTCACCCCTCCACTTT. Protein sequence: CASGRDRPYSPLHF.

Notes on this clonotype: A read error is possible here, since a much larger clone lies one base away. The chain couples TRBV2 to TRBJ2-1; D uncertain. The CDR3 has 14 residues. Germline V gives CDR1 SNHLY, CDR2 FYNNEI. The CDR3 coding sequence is TGTACCAGCAGTGGTGGGGTGCACTTCAATGAGCAGTTCTTC. Residues: CTSSGGVHFNEQFF.

In this sample, this clonotype turned up many times. This rearrangement joins TRBV15 to TRBJ2-3, with D unresolved. Germline V gene data show CDR1 as LNHNV and CDR2 as YYDKDF (reference sequence). The CDR3 totals 13 residues. V shed 10 bases and J shed 0 bases, with 11 bases lying between them. The CDR3 DNA reads as TGTGCCATAGGGAAGCCTAGCACAGATACGCAGTATTTT. As protein: CAIGKPSTDTQYF.